A selection of T cell receptor beta chains follows, all from one sample in a study of blood T cell repertoires in COVID-19. The method was immunoSEQ multiplex PCR; TCRdb's version includes in-frame clones alone and lacks a portion of them. The sample consists of 40,000 or so clones, around 75% of them appearing once. The sequenced material came from peripheral blood. The receptors originated from a man older than 75 with acute or convalescent COVID-19. Each CDR3 is given with its conserved first and last residue. Each record gives: clone size, J gene, V gene, D gene, CDR3 protein, CDR3 DNA. A D gene is named only where the DNA matches it firmly. Not all rows give a size; the values are once, few, many and, for expanded clones, a class.

once | TRBJ2-1 | TRBV4-1 | TRBD2 | CASSQEVGLASNEQFF | TGCGCCAGCAGCCAAGAGGTTGGACTAGCATCCAATGAGCAGTTCTTC
few | TRBJ2-1 | TRBV28 | TRBD1 | CASSLNRGKNEQFF | TGTGCCAGCAGTTTAAACAGGGGTAAGAATGAGCAGTTCTTC
NA | TRBJ1-5 | TRBV5-1 | TRBD1 | CARPAGTGSNQPQHF | TGCGCCAGGCCAGCTGGGACAGGGTCCAATCAGCCCCAGCATTTT
NA | TRBJ2-1 | TRBV29-1 | TRBD2 | CSVGGLAGVGNEQFF | TGCAGCGTTGGGGGACTAGCGGGAGTTGGCAATGAGCAGTTCTTC
NA | TRBJ2-3 | TRBV18 | TRBD2 | CASSTLAGTTDTQYF | TGTGCCAGCTCAACCCTAGCGGGGACCACAGATACGCAGTATTTT
NA | TRBJ1-2 | TRBV2 | NA | CASRYAGNYGYTF | TGTGCCAGCAGATACGCGGGAAACTATGGCTACACCTTC
few | TRBJ1-6 | TRBV4-2 | NA | CASSQETGGRSPLHF | TGTGCCAGCAGCCAAGAAACCGGGGGGCGCTCACCCCTCCACTTT
NA | TRBJ2-7 | TRBV5-6 | TRBD1 | CASSLYPVQGSYEQYF | TGTGCCAGCAGCTTGTACCCGGTACAGGGGTCCTACGAGCAGTACTTC
few | TRBJ2-2 | TRBV30 | NA | CAWSPLVRKLNTGELFF | TGTGCCTGGAGCCCTCTCGTGAGAAAACTAAACACCGGGGAGCTGTTTTTT
NA | TRBJ1-5 | TRBV19 | TRBD1 | CASSTFDRATFNQPQHF | TGTGCCAGTAGTACTTTCGACAGGGCGACATTTAATCAGCCCCAGCATTTT
NA | TRBJ2-7 | TRBV6-5 | NA | CASRTGHYEQYF | TGTGCCAGTAGGACTGGTCACTACGAGCAGTACTTC
NA | TRBJ2-7 | TRBV2 | TRBD1 | CARRGQGAKEQYF | TGTGCCAGGCGGGGACAGGGAGCAAAAGAGCAGTACTTC
few | TRBJ1-1 | TRBV29-1 | TRBD1 | CSGTAGTGGTEAFF | TGCAGCGGTACTGCCGGGACAGGGGGAACTGAAGCTTTCTTT
once | TRBJ2-7 | TRBV30 | NA | CAWRRGQSYEQYF | TGTGCCTGGAGGCGGGGACAGTCCTACGAGCAGTACTTC
few | TRBJ1-6 | TRBV6-5 | NA | CASKEHDNSPLHF | TGTGCCAGCAAAGAACACGATAATTCACCCCTCCACTTT
NA | TRBJ2-4 | TRBV10-3 | TRBD2 | CAISGGASGRETKNIQYF | TGTGCCATCAGTGGAGGGGCTAGCGGGAGGGAGACCAAAAACATTCAGTACTTC
NA | TRBJ1-1 | TRBV6-5 | NA | CASSYSGHGDTEAFF | TGTGCCAGCAGTTACTCGGGCCACGGGGACACTGAAGCTTTCTTT
NA | TRBJ1-5 | TRBV19 | TRBD1 | CASSAQGGQPQHF | TGTGCCAGTAGTGCTCAGGGGGGTCAGCCCCAGCATTTT
few | TRBJ2-3 | TRBV29-1 | TRBD2 | CSISSGATDTQYF | TGCAGCATATCCAGCGGGGCCACAGATACGCAGTATTTT
NA | TRBJ1-6 | TRBV27 | TRBD1 | CASSVQGVQSPLHF | TGTGCCAGCAGTGTACAGGGGGTTCAATCACCCCTCCACTTT
few | TRBJ1-5 | TRBV28 | TRBD1 | CASSSSRDRVQPQHF | TGTGCCAGCAGTTCTAGCCGGGACAGGGTTCAGCCCCAGCATTTT
NA | TRBJ2-1 | TRBV11-2 | TRBD2 | CASSLLAGSYNEQFF | TGTGCCAGCAGCTTACTAGCGGGCTCCTACAATGAGCAGTTCTTC
NA | TRBJ2-6 | TRBV18 | TRBD1 | CASSDRAGANVLTF | TGTGCCAGCTCCGACAGGGCTGGGGCCAACGTCCTGACTTTC
NA | TRBJ2-5 | TRBV12-3/TRBV12-4 | NA | CASSWAGETQYF | TGTGCCAGCAGTTGGGCTGGAGAGACCCAGTACTTC
NA | TRBJ2-5 | TRBV5-1 | NA | CASSRNDRSETQYF | TGCGCCAGCAGCCGGAATGACAGGTCCGAGACCCAGTACTTC
NA | TRBJ2-3 | TRBV5-5 | TRBD2 | CASTLGAGGRPDTQYF | TGTGCCAGCACTTTGGGAGCGGGAGGCCGTCCAGATACGCAGTATTTT
NA | TRBJ2-7 | TRBV29-1 | TRBD1 | CSVLWTGHEQYF | TGCAGCGTTCTGTGGACAGGGCACGAGCAGTACTTC
NA | TRBJ1-5 | TRBV28 | TRBD1 | CASSRTGALNQPQHF | TGTGCCAGCAGCCGGACAGGGGCGTTAAATCAGCCCCAGCATTTT
NA | TRBJ1-5 | TRBV30 | TRBD1 | CAWSVQGSQPQHF | TGTGCCTGGAGTGTACAGGGGTCTCAGCCCCAGCATTTT
few | TRBJ2-1 | TRBV24-1 | NA | CATSDRSVRGALLNEQFF | TGTGCCACCAGTGACCGGTCGGTCAGGGGGGCGCTACTCAATGAGCAGTTCTTC
NA | TRBJ1-6 | TRBV7-9 | NA | CASSSEESSPLHF | TGTGCCAGCAGCTCCGAGGAGAGTTCACCCCTCCACTTT
once | TRBJ1-1 | TRBV28 | NA | CASSITGPYEAFF | TGTGCCAGCAGCATCACAGGGCCTTATGAAGCTTTCTTT
NA | TRBJ2-7 | TRBV28 | TRBD2 | CASSFGLAMYEQYF | TGTGCCAGCAGTTTCGGACTAGCGATGTACGAGCAGTACTTC
once | TRBJ2-7 | TRBV9 | TRBD1 | CASSVGTGRYEQYF | TGTGCCAGCAGCGTCGGGACAGGGCGGTACGAGCAGTACTTC
NA | TRBJ1-1 | TRBV7-2 | TRBD1 | CASSLGRDRVGEAFF | TGTGCCAGCAGCTTAGGTCGGGACAGGGTTGGTGAAGCTTTCTTT
NA | TRBJ2-1 | TRBV7-3 | TRBD2 | CASSPLGSGRNQGYNEQFF | TGTGCCAGCAGCCCCTTAGGTAGCGGGAGAAACCAGGGGTACAATGAGCAGTTCTTC
once | TRBJ2-1 | TRBV28 | NA | CASSFRQEQFF | TGTGCCAGCAGTTTCCGTCAGGAGCAGTTCTTC
NA | TRBJ2-7 | TRBV7-8 | TRBD2 | CASSWTSESYEQYF | TGTGCCAGCAGCTGGACTAGCGAATCCTACGAGCAGTACTTC
NA | TRBJ1-3 | TRBV18 | NA | CASSPQPASSGNTIYF | TGTGCCAGCTCACCACAACCAGCTAGCTCTGGAAACACCATATATTTT
NA | TRBJ2-2 | TRBV19 | TRBD2 | CASRKGLANTGELFF | TGTGCCAGTCGGAAGGGACTAGCCAACACCGGGGAGCTGTTTTTT
NA | TRBJ2-5 | TRBV29-1 | NA | CSVTGTEETQYF | TGCAGCGTTACAGGTACTGAAGAGACCCAGTACTTC
NA | TRBJ1-6 | TRBV6-5 | NA | CASSYSRWGGSLHF | TGTGCCAGCAGTTACTCCCGTTGGGGGGGATCCCTCCACTTT
NA | TRBJ2-2 | TRBV5-4 | TRBD2 | CASNLAGLNTGELFF | TGTGCCAGCAACCTAGCGGGATTGAACACCGGGGAGCTGTTTTTT
NA | TRBJ2-3 | TRBV11-3 | NA | CASSLTGLPSTDTQYF | TGTGCCAGCAGCTTGACGGGACTCCCTAGCACAGATACGCAGTATTTT
NA | TRBJ2-3 | TRBV7-2 | NA | CASSRLVADTQYF | TGTGCCAGCAGCCGCCTAGTGGCAGATACGCAGTATTTT